These 14 T cell receptor beta chains were all obtained from the same sample, sequenced in a study of glioma-infiltrating T cells after dendritic cell vaccination. The repertoire was sequenced with immunoSEQ multiplex PCR; TCRdb's copy has only in-frame clones and lacks some. The profile covers 95,000 or so clones, with about 85% appearing a single time and over 2.5% taken by the ten largest. The sequencing used blood, collected before dendritic cell vaccination. The receptors stem from a human donor with glioblastoma.

The CDR3 loop is CASSFSGLAGDTQYF. The CDR3 DNA sequence: TGTGCCAGCAGCTTCTCGGGACTAGCCGGAGATACGCAGTATTTT. The chain links TRBV9 to TRBJ2-3, with TRBD2 identical over 9 bases. J lost 5 bases, V lost 4 bases, and 8 bases had no gene match. CDR1 is SGDLS and CDR2 is YYNGEE in the germline V gene. This CDR3 comprises 15 residues. Together with reference TRBV9 and TRBJ2-3, the CDR3 gives the full variable domain: DSGVTQTPKHLITATGQRVTLRCSPRSGDLSVYWYQQSLDQGLQFLIQYYNGEERAKGNILERFSAQQFPDLHSELNLSSLELGDSALYFCASSFSGLAGDTQYFGPGTRLTVL.

The J gene is TRBJ2-5, the V gene TRBV29-1; 12 positions agree with TRBD1. Germline CDR1 SQVTM, CDR2 ANQGSEA. The CDR3 sequence is 15 residues long. V trimming: 1 base; J trimming: 11 bases; junction bases outside the gene matches: 11. The CDR3 region is CSVEGVRDRGLEQYF. The DNA for the CDR3 is TGCAGCGTTGAAGGGGTCAGGGACAGGGGGCTTGAGCAGTACTTC.

V and J are TRBV5-1 and TRBJ2-2, with D maybe TRBD2 (6 bases). This CDR3 region has 14 residues. V gave up 0 bases and J gave up 6 bases, with 9 bases separating them. From germline, CDR1 is SGHRS and CDR2 YFSETQ. Here the CDR3 reads CASSLVGSSGELFF. CDR3 DNA: TGCGCCAGCAGCTTGGTCGGGAGTTCCGGGGAGCTGTTTTTT.

The chain couples TRBV12-5 to TRBJ2-7; tentative D call: TRBD1 (6 bases). Trimming removed 1 base at V and 3 bases at J, with 10 bases between. Germline V gives CDR1 LGHNT, CDR2 FRNRAP. This CDR3 region has 14 residues. The CDR3 bases are TGTGCTAGTGGTTTGGCGGACAGACTCTACGAGCAGTACTTC. Amino acids: CASGLADRLYEQYF.

The chain links TRBV7-6 to TRBJ2-7; 8 nucleotides line up with TRBD2. The germline V gene has CDR1 SGHVS and CDR2 FNYEAQ. V lost 5 bases and J lost 4; bases outside the gene matches: 10. CDR3 length equals 15 residues. The DNA of the CDR3 is TGTGCCAGCAGCCCGCCGAGCGGGAGTCGGTACGAGCAGTACTTC. It encodes CASSPPSGSRYEQYF.

As DNA, the CDR3 is TGTGCCAGCAGCTTAGATAGCGGGAGAGGCTATGAGCAGTACTTC. Translating gives CASSLDSGRGYEQYF. The genes are TRBV7-6 and TRBJ2-7, with 9 bases matching TRBD2. The V segment lost 1 base and the J segment 7 bases; nucleotides outside the gene matches: 8. The CDR3 is 15 residues long. Germline CDR1 is SGHVS and CDR2 is FNYEAQ.

This chain uses TRBV9 with TRBJ2-7; D call uncertain. Germline V gives CDR1 SGDLS, CDR2 YYNGEE. The CDR3 loop spans 11 amino acids. V gave up 7 bases and J gave up 3 bases, with 8 bases separating them. CDR3 sequence reads: CASGPYYEQYF. The DNA of the CDR3 is TGTGCCAGCGGGCCATACTACGAGCAGTACTTC. The variable domain in full, with the rest retrieved from reference TRBV9 and TRBJ2-7, is DSGVTQTPKHLITATGQRVTLRCSPRSGDLSVYWYQQSLDQGLQFLIQYYNGEERAKGNILERFSAQQFPDLHSELNLSSLELGDSALYFCASGPYYEQYFGPGTRLTVT.

The gene calls are TRBV2 and TRBJ1-6; 7 nucleotides agree with TRBD1. The CDR3 has 16 amino acids. The ends lost 8 bases at V and 6 bases at J; junction bases unmatched: 13. The germline V gene encodes CDR1 SNHLY and CDR2 FYNNEI. CDR3 sequence reads: CASRTSRDRINSPLHF. CDR3 coding DNA: TGTGCCAGCCGAACCTCCCGGGACAGAATTAATTCACCCCTCCACTTT.

This chain links TRBV5-4 with TRBJ2-3; the match to TRBD2 covers 12 bases. The length of the CDR3 is 16 residues. With V trimmed by 2 bases and J by 1 base, 2 bases remained unmatched. The germline CDR1 and CDR2 sequences are SGHNT and YYREEE (reference sequence). Here the CDR3 reads CASSFRLAGGTDTQYF. CDR3 in DNA: TGTGCCAGCAGCTTCCGACTAGCGGGGGGCACAGATACGCAGTATTTT.

The chain recombines TRBV5-1 with TRBJ1-1; D remains ambiguous. In germline, CDR1 is SGHRS, CDR2 YFSETQ. The CDR3 has 14 amino acids. V was pared by 0 bases and J by 4 bases, with 10 bases between. CDR3 nucleotide sequence: TGCGCCAGCAGCTTGGATGCAGGCTCCACTGAAGCTTTCTTT. Amino acid sequence: CASSLDAGSTEAFF. Drawing the rest from reference TRBV5-1 and TRBJ1-1, the complete variable domain is KAGVTQTPRYLIKTRGQQVTLSCSPISGHRSVSWYQQTPGQGLQFLFEYFSETQRNKGNFPGRFSGRQFSNSRSEMNVSTLELGDSALYLCASSLDAGSTEAFFGQGTRLTVV.

The rearrangement links TRBV18 to TRBJ1-2, with 8 nucleotides matching TRBD1. CDR3 size: 13 residues. The V gene end was trimmed by 3 bases and the J gene end by 6 bases; junction bases not matched to a gene: 3. CDR1 and CDR2 from the germline V gene are KGHSH and LQKENI. DNA for the CDR3: TGTGCCAGCTCACCGGACAGGGATAATGGCTACACCTTC. Its translation is CASSPDRDNGYTF.

The CDR3 loop is CASAWTDTEAFF. The CDR3, as DNA: TGTGCCAGCGCTTGGACAGACACTGAAGCTTTCTTT. The chain employs TRBV6-6 and TRBJ1-1; tentatively, D is TRBD1 (6 bases). Trimming shortened V by 8 bases and J by 3 bases, and 10 bases separated the two germline ends. From germline, CDR1 is MNHNY and CDR2 SVGAGI (reference sequence). The CDR3 loop spans 12 amino acids.

This chain uses TRBV5-1 with TRBJ2-3, with D unresolved. The length of the CDR3 is 15 residues. The V end lost 4 bases, the J end lost 2 bases, and 14 bases lay between the germline ends. Germline assignment: CDR1 SGHRS and CDR2 YFSETQ. The chain's CDR3 is CASSLASPITDTQYF. For the CDR3, the DNA is TGCGCCAGCAGCCTGGCGTCCCCTATCACAGATACGCAGTATTTT.

The rearrangement joins TRBV28 to TRBJ1-5, with a weak D call TRBD1 (6 bases). V was clipped by 2 bases and J by 5 bases, with 13 bases between them. Germline V CDR1 and CDR2: MDHEN, SYDVKM. This CDR3 region has 15 residues. The CDR3 region has the DNA TGTGCCAGCAGTTTACCCCTGACAGGCGATCAGCCCCAGCATTTT. The encoded protein is CASSLPLTGDQPQHF.